The subject of this entry is one T cell receptor beta chain. No antigen is known for it. These data come from a study of Ad26.COV2.S vaccination and SARS-CoV-2 variants. The V gene's germline CDR1 is SNHLY and CDR2 FYNNEI. V shed 5 bases and J 6 bases; nucleotides not matched to a gene: 5. The CDR3 has 13 residues. Study findings and constraints: TCR breadth and depth analyses may have underestimated total T cell responses.

Treatment indicated: around 19 received Ad26.COV2.S at low or high dose, single or two shots; 5 received placebo; per-sample allocation not given. On day 63 after the first injection, vaccine and placebo recipients gave samples. Only in-frame clones appear in the TCRdb table, and some are missing; sequencing was by immunoSEQ multiplex PCR. The table has 450,000 to 550,000 clones, roughly nine tenths seen once. This material consisted of peripheral blood, taken in a trial of Ad26.COV2.S vaccine versus placebo. The chain couples TRBV2 to TRBJ1-1; TRBD1 matches at 8 bases. This receptor was taken from a person aged 18-60 years who received the Ad26.COV2.S COVID-19 vaccine or a placebo. The CDR3: CASSPTGGAEAFF. The CDR3 bases are TGTGCCAGCAGTCCCACAGGGGGGGCTGAAGCTTTCTTT.